One and the same sample provided the 26 T cell receptor beta chains below, sequenced in a study of T cells in Graves' hyperthyroidism and ophthalmopathy. Amplification yielded TCR beta CDR3 regions, with RNA transcripts as the source. In the first-round RT-PCR of the TCR CDR3, the HTBI primer set was used. Via MiXCR, TCRdb re-called the multiplex PCR reads, giving one row per CDR3 protein. The sample has 650,000 to 850,000 distinct CDR3 sequences; under 20% are singletons. Sequenced input: blood. These receptors all stem from a woman in her 50s with Graves' hyperthyroidism that later progressed to Graves' ophthalmopathy.

This clonotype showed up many times. This chain connects TRBV5-1 to TRBJ1-2; 8 bases align to TRBD1. V trimming: 4 bases; J trimming: 7 bases; junction bases outside the gene matches: 9. Germline assignment: CDR1 SGHRS and CDR2 YFSETQ. The CDR3 length is 14 residues. CDR3 amino acids: CASSTTQGVGGYTF. The CDR3 DNA follows: TGCGCCAGCAGCACAACACAGGGGGTTGGTGGCTACACCTTC.

This clonotype was picked up many times. V is TRBV3-1 and J is TRBJ2-3; 12 positions agree with TRBD2. Germline V gene data show CDR1 as LGHDT and CDR2 as YNNKEL (reference sequence). The CDR3 covers 18 residues. V was clipped by 4 bases and J by 2 bases; unmatched bases: 10. The CDR3 sequence: CASSRLSLAGGATDTQYF. CDR3 coding DNA: TGTGCCAGCAGCCGCCTCTCACTAGCGGGGGGCGCCACAGATACGCAGTATTTT.

This clonotype was counted only a few times. This chain joins TRBV4-2 and TRBJ1-4, with 7 bases identical to TRBD1. Germline values: CDR1 LGHNA, CDR2 YNFKEQ. The CDR3 covers 16 residues. With 0 bases clipped from V and 5 bases from J, the junction kept 6 bases outside the gene matches. The CDR3 nucleotides read TGTGCCAGCAGCCAAGATCGGGGACAGCTAAATGAAAAACTGTTTTTT. Translation: CASSQDRGQLNEKLFF.

Here the CDR3 reads CASSEVDRDRGTYGYTF. CDR3 DNA sequence: TGTGCCAGCAGTGAAGTTGACCGGGACAGGGGGACTTATGGCTACACCTTC. The genes are TRBV25-1 and TRBJ1-2; 11 nucleotides agree with TRBD1. Trimming at V came to 2 bases and at J to 5 bases, leaving 10 bases not matched to a gene. Germline V gene sequence: CDR1 MGHDK, CDR2 SYGVNS. The CDR3 sequence is 17 residues long.

As regards this clonotype: The conserved phenylalanine or tryptophan is not found at the CDR3 terminus, so this likely reflects a read error. This chain joins TRBV11-2 and TRBJ1-2; weak D call: TRBD1 (5 bases). Germline-derived CDR1 and CDR2 are SGHAT and FQNNGV. Between the trimmed V and J ends, which lost 4 bases and 5 bases, there was a span of 8 bases. This CDR3 has 12 residues. CDR3 sequence reads: CASSSQGYGYTL. The CDR3 region has the DNA TGTGCCAGCAGCTCTCAGGGTTATGGCTACACCCTC.

The gene calls are TRBV25-1 and TRBJ1-2, with D unresolved. The germline gives CDR1 MGHDK, CDR2 SYGVNS. This CDR3 is 14 amino acids long. The ends were cut back, 2 bases at V and 2 bases at J, with 9 bases in the middle. The DNA of the CDR3 is TGTGCCAGCAGTGAAGGTGGCGAGAACTATGGCTACACCTTC. Translating it yields CASSEGGENYGYTF.

The gene calls are TRBV5-5 and TRBJ2-7; no clear D. Germline loops: CDR1 SGHKS, CDR2 YYEKEE (reference sequence). The CDR3 is made up of 13 amino acids. Trimming pared 1 base from V and 1 base from J, leaving 6 bases between. The CDR3 sequence: CASSLISSYEQYF. CDR3 sequence (DNA): TGTGCCAGCAGCTTGATCAGTTCCTACGAGCAGTACTTC.

As to this clonotype: A junction boundary mismatches the germline segment, possibly from a read error. The V call is TRBV6-5, the J call TRBJ1-1; no reliable D call. CDR3 length: 13 residues. CDR1 and CDR2 from the germline V gene are MNHEY and SVGAGI. The CDR3: CTSSYVLNTEAFF. The CDR3 region has the DNA TGTACCAGCAGTTACGTATTAAACACTGAAGCTTTCTTT.

This clonotype was picked up many times. V gene TRBV12-5 combines with J gene TRBJ2-5; perhaps TRBD1 as D (6 bases). V lost 2 bases to trimming and J lost 5 bases, with 9 bases between them. This CDR3 contains 13 residues. Germline assignment: CDR1 LGHNT and CDR2 FRNRAP. The CDR3 nucleotides read TGTGCTAGTGGTTTGAAGGGGGTCGAGACCCAGTACTTC. As protein: CASGLKGVETQYF.

This rearrangement joins TRBV27 to TRBJ1-3; D call uncertain. This CDR3 spans 17 amino acids. CDR1 is MNHEY, CDR2 SMNVEV, per germline (reference sequence). Trimming removed 1 base at V and 0 bases at J, with 13 bases between. The CDR3 sequence is CASSLFPGRDSGNTIYF. The CDR3, as DNA: TGTGCCAGCAGTTTATTCCCCGGGAGGGACTCTGGAAACACCATATATTTT.

The chain is built from TRBV27 and TRBJ1-5; D may be TRBD1 (6 bases). Germline loops: CDR1 MNHEY, CDR2 SMNVEV (reference sequence). Trimming left V 6 bases short and J 7 bases short, with 19 bases between. This CDR3 comprises 15 residues. The CDR3 DNA reads TGTGCCAGCAGCCCACAGGGTCCCCCAGGGCAGCCCCAGCATTTT. Translation gives CASSPQGPPGQPQHF.

This clonotype was counted many times. The chain links TRBV24-1 to TRBJ1-1; D remains ambiguous. Germline V gives CDR1 KGHDR, CDR2 SFDVKD. The CDR3 runs 13 residues. The germline V and J ends were trimmed by 7 bases and 5 bases, with 13 bases remaining between them. CDR3 sequence reads: CATRANEWTEAFF. As DNA, the CDR3 is TGTGCCACCAGGGCTAATGAATGGACTGAAGCTTTCTTT.

The chain recombines TRBV5-5 with TRBJ2-3; 9 positions agree with TRBD2. With V trimmed by 1 base and J by 5 bases, 8 bases remained unmatched. In germline, CDR1 is SGHKS, CDR2 YYEKEE (reference sequence). This CDR3 contains 16 residues. CDR3 bases: TGTGCCAGCAGCTTGCTACAAGCGGGGGGCATAGATACGCAGTATTTT. This gives the protein CASSLLQAGGIDTQYF.

In regard to this clonotype: A single base separates this from a much larger clone, so it may be a read error. This chain links TRBV12-3 or TRBV12-4 with TRBJ2-5, with 8 bases lining up with TRBD2. The CDR3 contains 17 residues. This CDR3 is CASSSLSGGILQETRYF. The DNA for the CDR3 is TGTGCCAGCAGTTCCTTATCGGGGGGGATTCTCCAAGAGACCCGGTACTTC.

The V and J genes are TRBV5-6 and TRBJ1-1; D not certain. Trimming shortened V by 1 base and J by 1 base, and 11 bases separated the two germline ends. The V gene's germline CDR1 is SGHDT and CDR2 YYEEEE. There are 15 residues in the CDR3. CDR3 in amino acids: CASSLLTVANTEAFF. Here the CDR3 DNA reads TGTGCCAGCAGCTTGCTGACGGTAGCGAACACTGAAGCTTTCTTT.

This clonotype has just a few counts. The CDR3 protein is CASSAVGETDTQYF. The CDR3 bases are TGTGCCAGCAGCGCCGTAGGGGAGACAGATACGCAGTATTTT. The rearrangement uses TRBV12-3 or TRBV12-4 and TRBJ2-3; D assignment may be TRBD1 or TRBD2 (5 bases each). This CDR3 comprises 14 residues. V shed 6 bases and J shed 3 bases, with 13 bases lying between them.

A few counts support this clonotype. This sequence joins TRBV20-1 and TRBJ2-1, with 12 bases matching TRBD2. Germline V gives CDR1 DFQATT, CDR2 SNEGSKA (reference sequence). CDR3 length: 13 residues. V shed 4 bases, J shed 9 bases, and the junction held 4 bases outside the gene matches. The CDR3 nucleotides are TGCAGTGCTACCCTAGCGGGGGGGGGTGAGCAGTTCTTC. Its translation is CSATLAGGGEQFF.

There are many counts of this clonotype. The chain employs TRBV7-2 and TRBJ1-4; D remains unclear. The CDR3 contains 14 residues. Germline-derived CDR1 and CDR2 are SGHTA and FQGNSA. V was cut by 2 bases and J by 0 bases, with 4 bases left in between. The CDR3: CASSLLPTNEKLFF. CDR3 DNA sequence: TGTGCCAGCAGCTTACTCCCAACTAATGAAAAACTGTTTTTT.

This clonotype occurred many times. This sequence joins TRBV3-1 and TRBJ1-2; 11 bases are shared with TRBD1. The CDR3 contains 15 residues. Germline CDR1 reads LGHDT; CDR2 reads YNNKEL (reference sequence). The ends lost 4 bases at V and 6 bases at J; junction bases unmatched: 7. CDR3 amino acids: CASSPRTGGNHGYTF. Here the CDR3 DNA reads TGTGCCAGCAGCCCAAGGACAGGGGGCAACCATGGCTACACCTTC. The entire variable domain, with the rest obtained from reference TRBV3-1 and TRBJ1-2, is as follows: DTAVSQTPKYLVTQMGNDKSIKCEQNLGHDTMYWYKQDSKKFLKIMFSYNNKELIINETVPNRFSPKSPDKAHLNLHINSLELGDSAVYFCASSPRTGGNHGYTFGSGTRLTVV.

This clonotype was counted only a few times. The rearrangement joins TRBV7-9 to TRBJ2-1, with D tentatively TRBD2 (5 bases). V was clipped by 5 bases and J by 4 bases, with 24 bases between them. This CDR3 region has 18 residues. Germline-derived CDR1 and CDR2 are SEHNR and FQNEAQ (reference sequence). The CDR3 nucleotides read TGTGCCAGCAGCGCAGGAGAGCCCCCGGAGCGGCATTACAATGAGCAGTTCTTC. Residues: CASSAGEPPERHYNEQFF.

V gene TRBV5-1 combines with J gene TRBJ1-6; TRBD1 might be the D (6 bases). The CDR3 spans 19 residues. Trimming removed 1 base at V and 0 bases at J, with 17 bases between. Germline V CDR1 and CDR2: SGHRS, YFSETQ. In nucleotides, the CDR3 is TGCGCCAGCAGCTTGTCCGTTATAGGGGGGAGCTCCTATAATTCACCCCTCCACTTT. Translated, it gives CASSLSVIGGSSYNSPLHF.

The V gene is TRBV4-1, the J gene TRBJ1-3; no clear D. V was trimmed by 1 base and J by 1 base, leaving 8 bases between them. The germline V gene has CDR1 MGHRA and CDR2 YSYEKL. The CDR3 spans 15 residues. CDR3 loop: CASSQVTASGNTIYF. As DNA, the CDR3 is TGCGCCAGCAGCCAAGTTACGGCGTCTGGAAACACCATATATTTT.

This clonotype has ten or more counts. The gene calls are TRBV18 and TRBJ1-5; D is unclear. The CDR3 runs to 14 residues. The ends were cut back, 2 bases at V and 3 bases at J, with 8 bases in the middle. From germline, CDR1 is KGHSH and CDR2 LQKENI. CDR3 in DNA: TGTGCCAGCTCACCAGGGCAGAACAATCAGCCCCAGCATTTT. Residues: CASSPGQNNQPQHF.

This clonotype was seen only a few times. The chain uses TRBV3-1 and TRBJ1-3; 9 bases agree with TRBD1. V gave up 3 bases and J gave up 7 bases; unmatched junction bases: 4. CDR1 and CDR2 (germline): LGHDT, YNNKEL (reference sequence). The CDR3 is made up of 14 amino acids. The CDR3 loop is CASSQGQGPNTIYF. In DNA form, the CDR3 reads TGTGCCAGCAGCCAGGGACAGGGCCCCAACACCATATATTTT.

This clonotype appeared many times. V usage is TRBV13 and J usage is TRBJ2-1; 7 positions match TRBD1. From germline, CDR1 is PRHDT and CDR2 FYEKMQ (reference sequence). V lost 5 bases, J lost 6 bases, and 4 bases stayed unmatched. The CDR3 runs 13 residues. The CDR3 DNA reads TGTGCCAGCAGCAACGACAGGGTCAATGAGCAGTTCTTC. It is translated as CASSNDRVNEQFF.

In its sample, this clonotype was seen many times. The J gene is TRBJ2-3, the V gene TRBV2; D is unresolved. V lost 2 bases and J lost 0, with 12 bases in between. The CDR3 covers 16 residues. Germline assignment: CDR1 SNHLY and CDR2 FYNNEI. The CDR3 nucleotides are TGTGCCAGCAGTGAATTAGGTCTCCTTAGCACAGATACGCAGTATTTT. Its translation: CASSELGLLSTDTQYF.